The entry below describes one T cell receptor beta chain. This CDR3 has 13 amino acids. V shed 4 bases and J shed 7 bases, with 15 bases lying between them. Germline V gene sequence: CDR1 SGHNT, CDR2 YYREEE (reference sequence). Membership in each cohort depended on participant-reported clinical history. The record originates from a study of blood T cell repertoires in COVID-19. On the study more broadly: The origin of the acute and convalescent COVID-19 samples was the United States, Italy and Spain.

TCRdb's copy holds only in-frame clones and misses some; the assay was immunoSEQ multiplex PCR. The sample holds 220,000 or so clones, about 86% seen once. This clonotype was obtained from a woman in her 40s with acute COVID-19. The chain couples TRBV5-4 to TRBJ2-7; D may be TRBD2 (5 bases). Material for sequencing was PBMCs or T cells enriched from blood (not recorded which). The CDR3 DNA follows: TGTGCCAGCAGCCCGGGCGGGTACGGGGAGCAGTACTTC. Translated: CASSPGGYGEQYF.